One sample yielded the 16 T cell receptor beta chains listed below, sequenced in a study of T cells after posttransplantation cyclophosphamide. Using immunoSEQ multiplex PCR, the repertoire was profiled, and TCRdb retains in-frame clones only, with some absent. The sample carries tens of thousands of clones, about 90% recorded once. Source material: PBMCs. The origin of the receptors is a woman between 35 and 50 years old with a blood cancer, CMV-positive, and with a related stem cell donor.

The genes are TRBV6-1 and TRBJ2-5; 7 bases are shared with TRBD1. Germline CDR1 MNHNS, CDR2 SASEGT. V was pared by 7 bases and J by 7 bases, with 6 bases of the junction left unmatched. The CDR3 has 12 residues. Written as DNA, the CDR3 is TGTGCCAGCACTTGGACAGGCGGGACCCAGTACTTC. Residues: CASTWTGGTQYF.

The chain employs TRBV6-1 and TRBJ2-3; D perhaps matches TRBD1 (6 bases). This CDR3 region has 17 residues. Trimming cost V 4 bases and J 3 bases, with 20 bases left between them. The germline V gene encodes CDR1 MNHNS and CDR2 SASEGT. Here the CDR3 DNA reads TGTGCCAGCAGTGCCCCCCCTCTTCAAAGGGGGACAGATACGCAGTATTTT. The encoded protein is CASSAPPLQRGTDTQYF.

The chain uses TRBV15 and TRBJ2-3, with D unclear. Looked up from germline, CDR1 is LNHNV and CDR2 is YYDKDF (reference sequence). The CDR3 is 13 amino acids. The V end was cut by 4 bases, the J end by 1 base, with 6 bases between. CDR3 protein: CATSISGTDTQYF. The CDR3 bases are TGTGCCACCAGCATTTCAGGCACAGATACGCAGTATTTT.

The genes are TRBV5-1 and TRBJ2-7, with D maybe TRBD1 (5 bases). With 0 bases removed from V and 0 bases from J, the gap between germline ends came to 7 bases. In germline, CDR1 is SGHRS, CDR2 YFSETQ. The CDR3 totals 14 residues. CDR3 sequence (DNA): TGCGCCAGCAGCTTGGCCGACAGCTCCTACGAGCAGTACTTC. It specifies CASSLADSSYEQYF.

The table lists this clone with a count of one. This chain uses TRBV12-5 with TRBJ2-1; the match to TRBD1 covers 9 bases. Losses at the gene ends were 1 base for V and 9 bases for J; bases not matched to a gene: 7. CDR3 length equals 15 residues. CDR1 is LGHNT and CDR2 is FRNRAP in the germline V gene. The CDR3 sequence: CASGLATRTGVEQFF. CDR3 coding DNA: TGTGCTAGTGGTTTGGCCACGCGGACAGGGGTTGAGCAGTTCTTC.

This chain joins TRBV10-3 and TRBJ2-1, with TRBD2 matching over 7 bases. The CDR3 sequence is 17 residues long. V lost 6 bases and J lost 0; bases outside the gene matches: 11. Germline V gene data show CDR1 as ENHRY and CDR2 as SYGVKD. CDR3 nucleotides: TGTGCCATCAGCGCCCTCAATGGGGGGGGCTCCTACAATGAGCAGTTCTTC. It is translated as CAISALNGGGSYNEQFF.

V and J are TRBV25-1 and TRBJ2-1, with 13 bases fitting TRBD2. The germline gives CDR1 MGHDK, CDR2 SYGVNS. J gave up 9 bases and V 4 bases, and 6 bases lay outside the gene matches. The length of the CDR3 is 15 residues. CDR3 nucleotides: TGTGCCAGCAGTGGACTAGCGGGGGGCCCAGGTGAGCAGTTCTTC. This encodes CASSGLAGGPGEQFF.

The chain combines TRBV7-3 with TRBJ2-7; possibly TRBD2 for D (6 bases). V gave up 0 bases and J gave up 1 base, with 22 bases separating them. The CDR3 length is 19 residues. Per the germline V gene, CDR1 is SGHTA and CDR2 is FQGTGA. The CDR3 loop is CASSLTLGTQNLSSYEQYF. The CDR3 DNA reads TGTGCCAGCAGCTTAACGTTGGGGACTCAAAACCTCTCTTCCTACGAGCAGTACTTC.

The V gene is TRBV6-1, the J gene TRBJ2-3; unclear D gene. Germline CDR1 and CDR2: MNHNS and SASEGT. This CDR3 is 14 amino acids long. V lost 6 bases, J lost 6 bases, and 16 bases lay in between. Here the CDR3 reads CASSETGKEDTQYF. Here the CDR3 DNA reads TGTGCCAGCAGCGAGACTGGCAAGGAGGATACGCAGTATTTT.

Written as DNA, the CDR3 is TGTGCCAGCAGCCTTCGGGATGTTTTTAACACCGGGGAGCTGTTTTTT. This encodes CASSLRDVFNTGELFF. The chain has TRBV7-2 and TRBJ2-2, with D perhaps TRBD2 (5 bases). This CDR3 comprises 16 residues. Germline CDR1 SGHTA, CDR2 FQGNSA. Deletions cut 5 bases from V and 2 bases from J, with 15 bases between.

The V call is TRBV28, the J call TRBJ1-4; unclear D gene. Per germline, CDR1 MDHEN and CDR2 SYDVKM. The CDR3 contains 12 residues. V dropped 1 base and J dropped 13 bases, with 10 bases sitting between them. DNA of the CDR3: TGTGCCAGCAGTTTATCCGGCACGGGACTGTTTTTT. Its translation is CASSLSGTGLFF. The full variable domain, in which reference TRBV28 and TRBJ1-4 provide the parts outside the CDR3, is DVKVTQSSRYLVKRTGEKVFLECVQDMDHENMFWYRQDPGLGLRLIYFSYDVKMKEKGDIPEGYSVSREKKERFSLILESASTNQTSMYLCASSLSGTGLFFGSGTQLSVL.

This chain connects TRBV6-1 to TRBJ1-5; no firm D call. This CDR3 comprises 14 residues. V dropped 1 base and J dropped 7 bases, with 11 bases sitting between them. The V gene's germline CDR1 is MNHNS and CDR2 SASEGT. In DNA, the CDR3 is TGTGCCAGCAGTGAAGGTGGGTGGAGGCAGCCCCAGCATTTT. It specifies CASSEGGWRQPQHF.

Note on this clone: Distinct nucleotide sequences in the sample also encode this CDR3. The genes are TRBV18 and TRBJ2-3; 8 bases are shared with TRBD2. CDR1 KGHSH and CDR2 LQKENI come from the germline V gene. V lost 3 bases to trimming and J lost 2 bases; unmatched junction nucleotides: 4. The CDR3 totals 15 residues. The CDR3 is CASSPTSGLTDTQYF. The CDR3, as DNA: TGTGCCAGCTCACCTACTAGCGGCCTCACAGATACGCAGTATTTT. The full variable domain, its missing parts supplied by reference TRBV18 and TRBJ2-3, is NAGVMQNPRHLVRRRGQEARLRCSPMKGHSHVYWYRQLPEEGLKFMVYLQKENIIDESGMPKERFSAEFPKEGPSILRIQQVVRGDSAAYFCASSPTSGLTDTQYFGPGTRLTVL.

The chain combines TRBV10-3 with TRBJ2-3, with D perhaps TRBD1 (5 bases). The CDR3 has 15 residues. Trimming shortened V by 5 bases and J by 0 bases, and 12 bases separated the two germline ends. Germline assignment: CDR1 ENHRY and CDR2 SYGVKD. CDR3 amino acids: CAISSTEPSTDTQYF. CDR3 coding DNA: TGTGCCATCAGTTCGACAGAGCCTAGCACAGATACGCAGTATTTT.

This clone appeared a few times. The chain joins TRBV4-3 to TRBJ2-3, with D tentatively TRBD1 (6 bases). The CDR3 is 16 amino acids. The V end lost 1 base, the J end lost 2 bases, and 13 bases lay between the germline ends. CDR1 and CDR2 from the germline V gene are LGHNA and YSLEER. CDR3 loop: CASSQAPGTPTDTQYF. CDR3 nucleotide sequence: TGCGCCAGCAGCCAAGCTCCCGGGACACCCACAGATACGCAGTATTTT.

Written as DNA, the CDR3 is TGTGCCAGCAGAGACAGATACCGGTACGAGCAGTACTTC. Amino acid sequence: CASRDRYRYEQYF. The chain recombines TRBV27 with TRBJ2-7; D possibly corresponds to TRBD1 (5 bases). The CDR3 runs 13 residues. Germline V lookup: CDR1 MNHEY, CDR2 SMNVEV (reference sequence). Trimming stripped 6 bases from V and 4 bases from J, with 13 bases between.